The source of this T cell receptor beta chain is a study of PD-1 blockade in mismatch repair-deficient tumors. Study-wide background: Patients had 11 to 13 mismatch repair-deficient cancer types and were previously treated and progressing. Study-level results: Rapid post-treatment expansion, then contraction, generally preceding radiologic response, marked tumor-resident clones.

Trimming shortened V by 6 bases and J by 8 bases, and 21 bases separated the two germline ends. The CDR3 extends over 15 amino acids. CDR1 and CDR2 (germline): SGDLS, YYNGEE. Notes on this clone: Its antigen is still unknown.

Produced via immunoSEQ multiplex PCR; TCRdb's table is partial and in-frame only. The sample consists of roughly 17,000 clones, approximately 87% of them appearing once. All patients were mismatch repair deficient, assessed by either PCR or immunohistochemistry. The TCR-sequenced patients were three responders to pembrolizumab. The clonotype originates from an adult with mismatch repair-deficient cancer. Material: PBMCs, obtained less than 25 weeks after starting pembrolizumab. The rearrangement links TRBV9 to TRBJ2-4; D remains ambiguous. CDR3 residues: CASTAGSSSRDIQYF. The CDR3 DNA sequence: TGTGCCAGCACAGCTGGGTCCTCCTCCCGGGACATTCAGTACTTC. The entire variable domain, with the rest obtained from reference TRBV9 and TRBJ2-4, is as follows: DSGVTQTPKHLITATGQRVTLRCSPRSGDLSVYWYQQSLDQGLQFLIQYYNGEERAKGNILERFSAQQFPDLHSELNLSSLELGDSALYFCASTAGSSSRDIQYFGAGTRLSVL.